The clone carrying this TCR beta chain has more than one count but fewer than ten. The antigen is undetermined. With molecular barcodes, quantitative 5'-RACE was used to make the TCR beta libraries. TCRdb reprocessed the 5' RACE reads via MiXCR and lists one record per CDR3 protein. The sample records roughly 700,000 distinct CDR3 sequences, around 17% being singletons. The data stem from a study of CD8 T cells in ankylosing spondylitis. General study points: Reportedly, significant enrichment of disease-linked clones occurred in matched ankylosing spondylitis synovial fluid. As for the disease-linked clones, they showed a CD8+ phenotype and occurred at relatively low frequencies in peripheral blood. Ankylosing spondylitis blood seemed to carry a telltale TCR beta motif made of fewer than ten highly homologous variants. A subset of motif variants has previously been described in the synovial fluid and blood of reactive arthritis.

Unmatched junction bases numbered 9, after V lost 3 bases and J lost 6 bases. The CDR3 has 15 amino acids. The germline CDR1 and CDR2 sequences are DFQATT and SNEGSKA (reference sequence). The chain couples TRBV20-1 to TRBJ1-5, with 9 bases aligning to TRBD1. The source is a male donor with ankylosing spondylitis. Sequences were obtained from blood, either unsorted or a sorted T cell fraction (not recorded which). The CDR3 spells CSASEAGQGGQPQHF. The CDR3 nucleotides read TGCAGTGCTAGTGAAGCGGGACAGGGAGGTCAGCCCCAGCATTTT.